This entry lists 12 T cell receptor beta chains sequenced from one sample in a study of T-cell reconstitution after alpha-beta-depleted transplantation in children. Preparation of the TCRbeta library was carried out with unique molecular identifiers. TCRdb re-derived calls from the PCR reads in MiXCR, one entry per CDR3 protein. The data hold 700,000 to 850,000 distinct CDR3 sequences, with roughly 15% observed a single time. The sample in question was PBMCs, mostly from graft donor cells, obtained 360 days after TCRalphabeta/CD19-depleted stem cell transplant. These receptors were obtained from a male patient aged 5 to 17 who had a stem cell transplant for acute lymphoblastic leukemia, so the T cells may come from the graft donor.

The chain couples TRBV5-1 to TRBJ2-2; 8 bases map to TRBD2. Trimming at V came to 2 bases and at J to 4 bases, leaving 7 bases not matched to a gene. Germline assignment: CDR1 SGHRS and CDR2 YFSETQ. The CDR3 contains 16 residues. The CDR3 DNA is TGCGCCAGCAGCTTACCGGGACTAGTCTCCACCGGGGAGCTGTTTTTT. This translates into CASSLPGLVSTGELFF.

This clonotype has ten or more counts. The rearrangement joins TRBV15 to TRBJ1-4, with 8 positions matching TRBD1. V shed 3 bases, J shed 4 bases, and the junction held 7 bases outside the gene matches. Germline V CDR1 and CDR2: LNHNV, YYDKDF (reference sequence). The CDR3 covers 16 residues. DNA of the CDR3: TGTGCCACCAGCAGGCCGTACAGGGGGAATAATGAAAAACTGTTTTTT. Protein product: CATSRPYRGNNEKLFF.

The V gene is TRBV3-1, the J gene TRBJ2-3, with 9 bases identical to TRBD2. The CDR3 length is 15 residues. Losses at the gene ends were 4 bases for V and 3 bases for J; bases not matched to a gene: 5. Germline values: CDR1 LGHDT, CDR2 YNNKEL (reference sequence). The CDR3 DNA sequence: TGTGCCAGCAGCCCCCGCGGGAGGGGGACAGATACGCAGTATTTT. Translated: CASSPRGRGTDTQYF.

The chain uses TRBV30 and TRBJ2-2, with 7 bases identical to TRBD1. The CDR3 spans 14 residues. The germline V gene encodes CDR1 GTSNPN and CDR2 SVGIG (reference sequence). V shed 4 bases and J 5 bases; nucleotides not matched to a gene: 7. Here the CDR3 reads CAWTRTGMTGELFF. Written as DNA, the CDR3 is TGTGCCTGGACTAGGACAGGAATGACCGGGGAGCTGTTTTTT.

CDR3 protein: CASTAARGGRAWKQETQYF. In DNA, the CDR3 is TGTGCCAGCACCGCGGCGCGAGGCGGGAGGGCCTGGAAACAAGAGACCCAGTACTTC. V usage is TRBV12-3 or TRBV12-4 and J usage is TRBJ2-5, with 9 positions matching TRBD2. The CDR3 totals 19 residues. The V segment lost 7 bases and the J segment 2 bases; nucleotides outside the gene matches: 20.

The chain uses TRBV7-9 and TRBJ2-7; 10 bases fit TRBD1. The CDR3 has 15 amino acids. V gave up 5 bases and J gave up 2 bases; unmatched junction bases: 6. Germline CDR1 SEHNR, CDR2 FQNEAQ (reference sequence). DNA of the CDR3: TGTGCCAGCAGCACATCCGGGACAGGGGCCTACGAGCAGTACTTC. This encodes CASSTSGTGAYEQYF.

This clonotype was seen repeatedly, ten times or more. V usage is TRBV20-1 and J usage is TRBJ2-2; no reliable D call. Germline CDR1 and CDR2: DFQATT and SNEGSKA (reference sequence). The CDR3 loop spans 16 amino acids. The V and J ends lost 0 bases and 1 base respectively, with 12 bases between them. The CDR3 spells CSARDQKHLNTGELFF. The CDR3 DNA reads as TGCAGTGCTAGAGATCAAAAACACTTGAACACCGGGGAGCTGTTTTTT.

The chain combines TRBV11-2 with TRBJ2-5, with 8 positions matching TRBD2. V lost 6 bases, J lost 6 bases, and 3 bases stayed unmatched. Germline CDR1 SGHAT, CDR2 FQNNGV. The length of the CDR3 is 12 residues. The CDR3 DNA reads as TGTGCCAGCAGGTGGACTAGCCAGACCCAGTACTTC. Its translation: CASRWTSQTQYF.

This clonotype came up a few times. V usage is TRBV6-1 and J usage is TRBJ1-3, with no clear D. Trimming stripped 0 bases from V and 0 bases from J, with 6 bases between. Germline V gene lookup returns CDR1 MNHNS and CDR2 SASEGT. The CDR3 is 15 residues long. CDR3 coding DNA: TGTGCCAGCAGTGAAGCGCGCCACTCTGGAAACACCATATATTTT. It specifies CASSEARHSGNTIYF.

The table lists this clonotype with many counts. This rearrangement joins TRBV6-5 to TRBJ2-3; D is ambiguous. Germline CDR1 reads MNHEY; CDR2 reads SVGAGI. The V end was cut by 6 bases, the J end by 0 bases, with 16 bases between. The CDR3 has 16 amino acids. CDR3 nucleotides: TGTGCCAGCAGCTATCTGACAACCGCTAGCACAGATACGCAGTATTTT. Translated: CASSYLTTASTDTQYF.

The V gene is TRBV7-3, the J gene TRBJ2-1, with D possibly matching TRBD2 (5 bases). The CDR3 consists of 15 residues. Germline CDR1 and CDR2: SGHTA and FQGTGA. V lost 3 bases and J lost 6, with 15 bases in between. The CDR3 coding sequence is TGTGCCAGCAGCTTGATGGACTCCTTTGCCAATGAGCAGTTCTTC. Translating gives CASSLMDSFANEQFF.

This chain connects TRBV3-1 to TRBJ2-1, with D perhaps TRBD2 (5 bases). V was clipped by 6 bases and J by 15 bases, with 21 bases between them. CDR3 length equals 13 residues. Germline V gives CDR1 LGHDT, CDR2 YNNKEL (reference sequence). The CDR3 nucleotides read TGTGCCAGCAGTCCCCTGTCGGAGGTAGAATGGTTCTTC. Residues: CASSPLSEVEWFF.